The T cell receptor (beta chain) described here comes from a study of T cell responses to AZD1222 COVID-19 vaccine. About the study: Timing groups of about 4 and about 12 weeks for second doses were pooled.

The study's findings and limits: Dominant at 160-218 and 743-854, vaccine-associated CD4 TCRs also spanned spike. Every sample of the repertoires postdated the peak T cell response. Baseline seropositives among AZD1222 recipients totaled only 5 to 7.

TCRdb's table, derived via immunoSEQ multiplex PCR, lists solely in-frame clones and lacks some. Of roughly 120,000 clones in the sample, roughly 88% were seen once. V lost 2 bases and J lost 5, with 15 bases in between. Germline V gene sequence: CDR1 MDHEN, CDR2 SYDVKM. The CDR3 sequence is 15 residues long. The sample holds a few counts of this clone. Its antigen is not known. The source is an adult in good health. The chain employs TRBV28 and TRBJ1-1; D remains unclear. The specimen comprised peripheral blood, sampled on day 0 of AZD1222 vaccination. CDR3 in DNA: TGTGCCAGCAGTTTAGCGTCTGGCGTAGGTACTGAAGCTTTCTTT. Protein sequence: CASSLASGVGTEAFF.